Described below is a single T cell receptor (beta chain) sequence and its context. Its antigen is unidentified. The assay was immunoSEQ multiplex PCR, and TCRdb's table has in-frame clones only and misses some. Counted here are around 100,000 clones, just under 90% occurring once; the ten biggest clones make up roughly 15%. The ends were cut back, 7 bases at V and 0 bases at J, with 8 bases in the middle. This CDR3 comprises 13 residues. Germline V gene data show CDR1 as SGHTS and CDR2 as YDEGEE. These data come from a study of T cell responses to AZD1222 COVID-19 vaccine. Study-wide results and caveats: Spike-specific TCR depth and breadth grew after two AZD1222 doses.

The source is an adult in good health. The chain combines TRBV5-8 with TRBJ2-1; D not resolved. This sample comprised peripheral blood, obtained on day 0 of AZD1222 vaccination. This CDR3 reads CASRRSSYNEQFF. The CDR3 DNA reads TGTGCCAGCCGCAGGAGCTCCTACAATGAGCAGTTCTTC.